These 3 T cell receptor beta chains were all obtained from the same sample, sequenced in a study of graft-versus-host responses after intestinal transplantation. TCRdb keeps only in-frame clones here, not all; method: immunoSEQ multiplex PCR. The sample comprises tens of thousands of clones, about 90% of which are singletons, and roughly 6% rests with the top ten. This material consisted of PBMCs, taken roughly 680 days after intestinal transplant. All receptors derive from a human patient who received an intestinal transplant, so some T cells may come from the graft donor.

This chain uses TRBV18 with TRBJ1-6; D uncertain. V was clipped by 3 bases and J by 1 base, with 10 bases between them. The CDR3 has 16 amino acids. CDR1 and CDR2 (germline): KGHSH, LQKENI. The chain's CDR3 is CASSPLSGSYNSPLHF. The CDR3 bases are TGTGCCAGCTCACCGCTGAGTGGGTCCTATAATTCACCCCTCCACTTT.

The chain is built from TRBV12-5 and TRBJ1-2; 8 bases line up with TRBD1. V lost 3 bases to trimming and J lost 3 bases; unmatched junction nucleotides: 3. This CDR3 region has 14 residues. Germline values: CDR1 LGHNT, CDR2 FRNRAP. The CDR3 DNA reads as TGTGCTAGTGGTTTAGCAGGGGGCGACTATGGCTACACCTTC. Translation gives CASGLAGGDYGYTF.

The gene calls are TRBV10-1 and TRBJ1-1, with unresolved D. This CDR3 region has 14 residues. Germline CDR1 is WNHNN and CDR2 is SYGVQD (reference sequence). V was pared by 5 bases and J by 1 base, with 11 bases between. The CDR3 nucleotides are TGCGCCAGCAGTCCGGCGGCCGGGAACACTGAAGCTTTCTTT. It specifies CASSPAAGNTEAFF.